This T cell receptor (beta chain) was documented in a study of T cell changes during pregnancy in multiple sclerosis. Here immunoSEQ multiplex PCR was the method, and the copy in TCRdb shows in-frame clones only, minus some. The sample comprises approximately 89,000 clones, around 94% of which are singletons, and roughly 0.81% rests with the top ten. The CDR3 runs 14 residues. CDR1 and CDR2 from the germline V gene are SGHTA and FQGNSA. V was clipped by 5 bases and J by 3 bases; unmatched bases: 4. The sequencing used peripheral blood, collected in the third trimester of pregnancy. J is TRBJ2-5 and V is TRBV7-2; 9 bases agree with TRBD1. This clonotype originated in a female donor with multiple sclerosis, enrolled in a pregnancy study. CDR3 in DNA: TGTGCCAGCAGCGGGCGGACAGGGGAAGAGACCCAGTACTTC. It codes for CASSGRTGEETQYF.